The TCR beta chain described here comes from a study of cytomegalovirus exposure and HLA in healthy donors. Comments on this clone: Antigen specificity is unknown.

The study ran its PCR with 60 Vbeta and 13 Jbeta primers. TCRdb's table, derived via immunoSEQ multiplex PCR, lists solely in-frame clones and lacks some. Seen here are almost 90,000 clones, 75% to 90% observed once, and the top ten hold nearly 7.5%. Findings and caveats of the study: It was in a later analysis that TCR association rates were seen to vary by HLA locus, highest for DRB1 and lowest for HLA-C. Presence/absence analysis assumed near-uniform sequencing depth across donors. Relative to the roughly 700-donor mean, N-insertions were reportedly fewer in an Asian-associated ancestry cluster in a later analysis. Per a prior analysis, the majority of TCR beta V segments were productive roughly 87% or roughly 30% of the time.

The CDR3 spans 15 residues. V lost 2 bases to trimming and J lost 3 bases; unmatched junction nucleotides: 2. Germline values: CDR1 KGHSH, CDR2 LQKENI. The sample taken for sequencing was PBMCs. The chain recombines TRBV18 with TRBJ1-1; TRBD1 matches 11 bases. This receptor was obtained from a man aged 35 to 55 in good health and CMV-seropositive. The chain's CDR3 is CASSPLDRGHTEAFF. Here the CDR3 DNA reads TGTGCCAGCTCACCATTGGACAGGGGGCACACTGAAGCTTTCTTT. The variable domain in full, with the rest retrieved from reference TRBV18 and TRBJ1-1, is NAGVMQNPRHLVRRRGQEARLRCSPMKGHSHVYWYRQLPEEGLKFMVYLQKENIIDESGMPKERFSAEFPKEGPSILRIQQVVRGDSAAYFCASSPLDRGHTEAFFGQGTRLTVV.